These T cell receptor beta chains were read from a single sample in a study of T cell changes during pregnancy in multiple sclerosis. Assay: immunoSEQ multiplex PCR; the TCRdb copy retains only in-frame clones and omits some. The sample has about 75,000 clones; 94% are singletons. Sequencing was performed on CD4+ T cells from peripheral blood mononuclear cells, taken after pregnancy. Receptor source: a female donor with multiple sclerosis, enrolled in a pregnancy study. The CDR3 runs from the conserved cysteine through the conserved F or W. Each record gives: D gene, J gene, V gene, clone size, CDR3 DNA, CDR3 protein. The D gene is left open where the match is weak. Rows give clone size only sometimes, using once, few, many, or a class for an expanded clone.

D: TRBD2; J: TRBJ2-5; V: TRBV15; size: once; DNA: TGTGCCACCAGCGACTCATCCCGGCTAGCGGGAGGGCCGGGGCAGTACTTC; CDR3: CATSDSSRLAGGPGQYF
D: TRBD1; J: TRBJ1-5; V: TRBV11-2; size: NA; DNA: TGTGCCAGCAGCTTAGGGGACAGGGGAGAACAGCCCCAGCATTTT; CDR3: CASSLGDRGEQPQHF
D: NA; J: TRBJ2-7; V: TRBV5-1; size: NA; DNA: TGCGCCAGCAGCTTAGAAAGGGACTTCATCGTCTCCTACGAGCAGTACTTC; CDR3: CASSLERDFIVSYEQYF
D: TRBD1; J: TRBJ1-2; V: TRBV30; size: NA; DNA: TGTGCCTGGAGCCCTCTACAGGGGTTGTATGGCTACACCTTC; CDR3: CAWSPLQGLYGYTF
D: TRBD2; J: TRBJ2-2; V: TRBV10-3; size: NA; DNA: TGTGCCATCACCGGGACTAGCGGGACCGGGGAGCTGTTTTTT; CDR3: CAITGTSGTGELFF
D: NA; J: TRBJ2-3; V: TRBV5-8; size: NA; DNA: TGTGCCAGCAGCTTGTCGGGTTTTACAGATACGCAGTATTTT; CDR3: CASSLSGFTDTQYF
D: NA; J: TRBJ1-3; V: TRBV7-2; size: NA; DNA: TGTGCCAGCAGCTCGGGGGTGGTGGGGCTCTCTGGAAACACCATATATTTT; CDR3: CASSSGVVGLSGNTIYF
D: TRBD2; J: TRBJ2-1; V: TRBV11-1; size: NA; DNA: TGTGCCAGCAGCGAGACTAGCGGCTCCTACAATGAGCAGTTCTTC; CDR3: CASSETSGSYNEQFF
D: NA; J: TRBJ1-2; V: TRBV5-4; size: NA; DNA: TGTGCCAGCAGCTTGGTAGGGGATGGCTACACCTTC; CDR3: CASSLVGDGYTF
D: TRBD2; J: TRBJ2-5; V: TRBV7-2; size: NA; DNA: TGTGCCAGCAGCCCAGGGACTAGCGGGAGGTTGAAGACCCAGTACTTC; CDR3: CASSPGTSGRLKTQYF
D: NA; J: TRBJ2-1; V: TRBV18; size: NA; DNA: TGTGCCAGCTCACCCCGGGACTCCGCCTACAATGAGCAGTTCTTC; CDR3: CASSPRDSAYNEQFF
D: TRBD2; J: TRBJ2-7; V: TRBV2; size: NA; DNA: TGTGCCAGCCGGACTAGCGGGACCTACGAGCAGTACTTC; CDR3: CASRTSGTYEQYF
D: TRBD2; J: TRBJ2-1; V: TRBV15; size: NA; DNA: TGTGCCACCAGCAAGGGAGGGTATGAGCAGTTCTTC; CDR3: CATSKGGYEQFF
D: TRBD1; J: TRBJ1-1; V: TRBV5-6; size: NA; DNA: TGTGCCAGCAGGTGGACAGGGAGCACTGAAGCTTTCTTT; CDR3: CASRWTGSTEAFF
D: TRBD1; J: TRBJ1-2; V: TRBV29-1; size: NA; DNA: TGCAGCGTGGGACAGGGGGCCTATGGCTACACCTTC; CDR3: CSVGQGAYGYTF
D: TRBD1; J: TRBJ2-1; V: TRBV5-1; size: NA; DNA: TGCGCCAGCAGCCCTACAGGGGGCGGCTCCTACAATGAGCAGTTCTTC; CDR3: CASSPTGGGSYNEQFF
D: NA; J: TRBJ2-1; V: TRBV11-1; size: few; DNA: TGTGCCAGCAGCTTACGGGGGGCGGGTGAGCAGTTCTTC; CDR3: CASSLRGAGEQFF
D: TRBD1; J: TRBJ2-7; V: TRBV2; size: NA; DNA: TGTGCCAGCAGTGAAGGACAGGGGGCCTACGAGCAGTACTTC; CDR3: CASSEGQGAYEQYF
D: NA; J: TRBJ2-5; V: TRBV5-4; size: NA; DNA: TGTGCCAGCAGCTTGTTGGTGGGGCATCAGTACTTC; CDR3: CASSLLVGHQYF